The rows below give T cell receptor beta chains drawn from one sample of a study of shared clonotypes between healthy human individuals. The data were produced by immunoSEQ multiplex PCR, yet TCRdb's version contains in-frame clones alone and is incomplete. The profile shows around 2.1 million clones, under 97% of them singletons. Sequenced input: naive CD4+ T cells sorted from blood. These receptors were taken from a man younger than 35 in good health. Both conserved end residues are part of each CDR3. Fields, in order: CDR3 protein, J gene, CDR3 length, V gene.

CASSLGGFGQGNPGNTIYF TRBJ1-3 19 TRBV7-9
CASSLGQGYNSPLHF TRBJ1-6 15 TRBV4-3
CASSPLRETQYF TRBJ2-5 12 TRBV18
CASSSRTGGNTGELFF TRBJ2-2 16 TRBV5-8
CAWSSNAPGQGAYGYTF TRBJ1-2 17 TRBV30
CASSYREGGETQYF TRBJ2-5 14 TRBV5-4
CASKGQGGEQYF TRBJ2-7 12 TRBV2
CASSLHQGKGYEQYF TRBJ2-7 15 TRBV11-2
CASSLDLGGSYEQYF TRBJ2-7 15 TRBV11-2
CASSPVRNTEAFF TRBJ1-1 13 TRBV18
CASSLGEGVKNIQYF TRBJ2-4 15 TRBV5-4
CASSILAGGPYEQYF TRBJ2-7 15 TRBV7-2
CASGQGASYEQYF TRBJ2-7 13 TRBV11-2
CASSFEGRSDTQYF TRBJ2-3 14 TRBV7-2
CATSRDGAWPQHF TRBJ1-5 13 TRBV15
CASSLAGFTGANVLTF TRBJ2-6 16 TRBV5-1
CASSQESDPIFRDEQYF TRBJ2-7 17 TRBV4-3